A selection of T cell receptor beta chains follows, all from one sample in a study of T-cell reconstitution after alpha-beta-depleted transplantation in children. In TCRdb, the PCR reads were re-called with MiXCR into one record per CDR3 protein. The sample consists of about 610,000 distinct CDR3 sequences, around 27% of them appearing once. Source: PBMCs, taken before TCRalphabeta/CD19-depleted stem cell transplant. The receptors stem from a boy under two years old with Wiskott-Aldrich syndrome, due to receive a stem cell transplant. CDR3s leave out the opening cysteine and the closing phenylalanine or tryptophan. The order of the fields is J gene, V gene, CDR3 protein.

>TRBJ2-1|TRBV6-5
ASSYRIAGAYNEQF
>TRBJ2-1|TRBV15
ATSKPVNEQF
>TRBJ1-5|TRBV5-1
ASSLDSGKGQPQH
>TRBJ2-3|TRBV7-9
ASSLYGGGSTDTQY
>TRBJ2-5|TRBV29-1
SAEESGRETQY
>TRBJ2-1|TRBV5-1
ASSSSQGNEQF
>TRBJ2-7|TRBV28
ASIPYLEVGEQY
>TRBJ1-5|TRBV6-1
ASSDPNQPQH
>TRBJ2-7|TRBV15
ATSREKLAGGGEQY
>TRBJ2-1|TRBV4-2
ASSQDPYRLGNEQF
>TRBJ2-1|TRBV24-1
ATSKRLADYNEQF
>TRBJ1-2|TRBV25-1
ASSEGSYNYGYT
>TRBJ2-1|TRBV6-4
ASSDSGTRRF
>TRBJ2-3|TRBV11-2
ASSLEVRADTQY
>TRBJ2-5|TRBV5-1
ASSLVGDYQETQY
>TRBJ2-2|TRBV5-1
ASSLRTGNTGELF
>TRBJ1-1|TRBV10-3
AISESWDTEAF
>TRBJ2-3|TRBV20-1
SAPRLAGGNTDTQY
>TRBJ1-1|TRBV6-1
ASSEQGPDTEAF
>TRBJ1-2|TRBV20-1
SARDGGQDYGYT
>TRBJ2-1|TRBV29-1
SAKGNYNEQF
>TRBJ2-3|TRBV24-1
ATSDWGLAADTQY
>TRBJ2-7|TRBV7-9
ASSPGLAGVGFYEQY
>TRBJ1-4|TRBV4-1
ASSQAGQLNEKLF
>TRBJ1-6|TRBV12-3/TRBV12-4
ASSRGPSSYNSPLH
>TRBJ2-2|TRBV5-6
ASSFRTSGMNTGELF